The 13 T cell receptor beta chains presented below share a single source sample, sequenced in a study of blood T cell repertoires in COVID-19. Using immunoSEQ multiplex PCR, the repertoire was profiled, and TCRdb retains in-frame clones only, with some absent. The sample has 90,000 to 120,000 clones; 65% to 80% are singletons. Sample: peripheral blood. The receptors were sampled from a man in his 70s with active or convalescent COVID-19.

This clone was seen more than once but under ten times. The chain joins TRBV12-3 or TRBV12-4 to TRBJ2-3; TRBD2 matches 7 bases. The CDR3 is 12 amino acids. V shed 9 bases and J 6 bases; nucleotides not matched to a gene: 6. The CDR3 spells CASQLATDTQYF. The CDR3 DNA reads TGTGCCAGTCAACTAGCGACCGATACGCAGTATTTT.

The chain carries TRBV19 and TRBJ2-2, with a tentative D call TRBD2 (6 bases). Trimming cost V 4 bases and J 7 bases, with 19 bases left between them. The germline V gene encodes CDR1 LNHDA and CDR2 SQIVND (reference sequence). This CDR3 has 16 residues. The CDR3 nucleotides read TGTGCCAGTAGTACCCCGGGACTCCCCCCTCTCGGGGAGCTGTTTTTT. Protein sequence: CASSTPGLPPLGELFF. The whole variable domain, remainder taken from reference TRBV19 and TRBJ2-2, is DGGITQSPKYLFRKEGQNVTLSCEQNLNHDAMYWYRQDPGQGLRLIYYSQIVNDFQKGDIAEGYSVSREKKESFPLTVTSAQKNPTAFYLCASSTPGLPPLGELFFGEGSRLTVL.

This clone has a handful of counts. DNA of the CDR3: TGTGCCAGCAGGGGGGACAATTTAAACTATGGCTACACCTTC. Protein: CASRGDNLNYGYTF. The rearrangement uses TRBV2 and TRBJ1-2, with D possibly being TRBD1 (6 bases). V lost 6 bases and J lost 2, with 13 bases in between. From germline, CDR1 is SNHLY and CDR2 FYNNEI. This CDR3 has 14 residues.

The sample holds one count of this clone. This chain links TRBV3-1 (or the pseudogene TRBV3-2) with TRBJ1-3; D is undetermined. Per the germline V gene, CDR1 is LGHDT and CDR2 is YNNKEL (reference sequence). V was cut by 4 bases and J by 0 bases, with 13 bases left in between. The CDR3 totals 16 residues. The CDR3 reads CASSLSGLDSGNTIYF. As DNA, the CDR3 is TGTGCCAGCAGCCTATCCGGACTGGACTCTGGAAACACCATATATTTT.

The CDR3 bases are TGTGCCAGCAGCCAGAGTGTCACCGGGGAGCTGTTTTTT. It specifies CASSQSVTGELFF. The chain employs TRBV3-1 (or the pseudogene TRBV3-2) and TRBJ2-2; D ambiguous. The CDR3 has 13 amino acids. V was clipped by 3 bases and J by 4 bases, with 6 bases between them. The germline V gene encodes CDR1 LGHDT and CDR2 YNNKEL (reference sequence).

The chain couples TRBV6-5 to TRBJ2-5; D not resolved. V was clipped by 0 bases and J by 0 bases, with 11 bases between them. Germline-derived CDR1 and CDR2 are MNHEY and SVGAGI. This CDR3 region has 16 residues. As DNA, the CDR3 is TGTGCCAGCAGTTACTCGGGCTATTCGTACCAAGAGACCCAGTACTTC. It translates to CASSYSGYSYQETQYF.

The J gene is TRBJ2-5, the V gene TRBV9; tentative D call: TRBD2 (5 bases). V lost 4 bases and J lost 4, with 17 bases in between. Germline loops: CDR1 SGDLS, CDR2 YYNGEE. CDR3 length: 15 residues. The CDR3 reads CASSPTWEKGETQYF. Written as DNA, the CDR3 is TGTGCCAGCAGCCCAACATGGGAGAAAGGAGAGACCCAGTACTTC. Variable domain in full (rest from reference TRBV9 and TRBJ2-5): DSGVTQTPKHLITATGQRVTLRCSPRSGDLSVYWYQQSLDQGLQFLIQYYNGEERAKGNILERFSAQQFPDLHSELNLSSLELGDSALYFCASSPTWEKGETQYFGPGTRLLVL.

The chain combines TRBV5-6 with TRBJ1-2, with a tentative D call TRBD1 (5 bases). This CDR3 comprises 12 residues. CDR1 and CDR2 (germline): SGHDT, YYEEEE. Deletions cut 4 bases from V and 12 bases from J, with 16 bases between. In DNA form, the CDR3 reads TGTGCCAGCAGCCAGACAGATCAGGAGCACACCTTC. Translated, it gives CASSQTDQEHTF.

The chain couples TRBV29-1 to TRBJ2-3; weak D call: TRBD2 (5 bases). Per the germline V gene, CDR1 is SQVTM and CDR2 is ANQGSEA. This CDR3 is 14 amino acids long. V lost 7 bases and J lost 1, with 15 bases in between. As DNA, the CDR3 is TGCAGCGGTCAGCCGCGGGTCGGCACAGATACGCAGTATTTT. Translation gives CSGQPRVGTDTQYF.

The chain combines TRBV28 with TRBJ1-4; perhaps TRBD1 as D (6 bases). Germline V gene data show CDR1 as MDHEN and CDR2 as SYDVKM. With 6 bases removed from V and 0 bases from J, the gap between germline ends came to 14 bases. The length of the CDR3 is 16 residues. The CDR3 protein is CASRDGQLATNEKLFF. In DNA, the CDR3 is TGTGCCAGCAGAGACGGACAGCTAGCAACTAATGAAAAACTGTTTTTT.

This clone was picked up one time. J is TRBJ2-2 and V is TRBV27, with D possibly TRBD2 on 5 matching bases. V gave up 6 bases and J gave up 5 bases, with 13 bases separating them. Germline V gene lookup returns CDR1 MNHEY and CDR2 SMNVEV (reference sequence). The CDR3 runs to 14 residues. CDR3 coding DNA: TGTGCCAGCAGCCAATTTTCGGGGACCGGGGAGCTGTTTTTT. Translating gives CASSQFSGTGELFF.

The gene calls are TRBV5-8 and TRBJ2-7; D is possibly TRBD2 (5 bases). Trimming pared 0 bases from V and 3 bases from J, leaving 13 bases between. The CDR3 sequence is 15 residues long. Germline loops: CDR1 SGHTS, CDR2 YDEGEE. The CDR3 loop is CASSLVSGSNYEQYF. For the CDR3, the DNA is TGTGCCAGCAGCTTGGTTTCGGGGTCCAACTACGAGCAGTACTTC.

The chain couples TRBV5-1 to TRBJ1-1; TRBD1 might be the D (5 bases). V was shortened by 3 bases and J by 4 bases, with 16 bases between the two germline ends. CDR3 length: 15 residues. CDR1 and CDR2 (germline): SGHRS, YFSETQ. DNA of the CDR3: TGCGCCAGCAGCTCCGGACGCCCCGGGGGCACTGAAGCTTTCTTT. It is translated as CASSSGRPGGTEAFF.